This record concerns one TCR beta chain sequence. Trimming removed 0 bases from V and 8 bases from J, with 7 bases in between. Germline CDR1 reads DFQATT; CDR2 reads SNEGSKA (reference sequence). CDR3 length equals 11 residues. The assay was immunoSEQ multiplex PCR, and TCRdb's table has in-frame clones only and misses some. The sample has about 160,000 clones; approximately 95% are singletons. The data are from a study of blood T cell repertoires in COVID-19. Sequenced input: peripheral blood. This chain connects TRBV20-1 to TRBJ1-2; tentatively, D is TRBD1 (5 bases). The TCR sequence derives from a woman between 50 and 59 years old with acute or convalescent COVID-19. In DNA, the CDR3 is TGCAGTGCTAGAGATCAGGGAGGCTACACCTTC. Translated: CSARDQGGYTF.